This TCR beta chain derives from a study of identical twins (TCRdb year 2016). Regarding the study in general: To test whether fetal clonotypes persist, the study used deep sequencing on TCR alpha and beta repertoires from monozygotic twins, unrelated adults of various ages, and cord blood. To rule out contamination, replicate twin experiments were performed at different times with different library preparation protocols.

V is clipped by 2 bases and J by 1 base, and the sequence between their germline boundaries is 5 bases long. Per the germline V gene (reference sequence), LGHDT is the CDR1 and YNNKEL is the CDR2. The CDR3 spans 13 residues, from the cysteine through the phenylalanine. The read is trimmed to its CDR3 DNA, 39 bases read in frame from base 1. Every donor was a healthy Caucasian. The twin cohort comprised three pairs of female monozygotic twins, all aged about 18 to 30 years. Using Miltenyi CD45RO+ enrichment and human naive T-cell isolation kits, memory (CD45RO+) and naive T cells were isolated from PBMC. The library was produced with 5' RACE. Sequencing took place on an Illumina HiSeq 2000. A universal primer binding site was added through template switching, and the final cDNA carried a unique molecular identifier so that TCR cDNA molecules could be counted accurately. Specific primers in the conserved constant-segment region were used to synthesize first-strand cDNA for the TCR alpha and beta chains. Each cDNA library was double barcoded, with a SMART-Mk sample barcode plus Illumina barcodes, to control for contamination. TruSeq adapter sequences along with Illumina sample barcodes were introduced in two successive PCR steps. Sequencing of the TCR alpha and beta cDNA libraries was done on the Illumina HiSeq platform using custom primers. The study's processing was this. Unique molecular identifiers were extracted from raw reads with MiGEC, and CDR3 positions were determined with MiXCR. Recombination models were inferred per individual with the repgenHMM and IGoR tools using an EM algorithm. The analysis of shared clonotypes was done with the tcR package in R, with sharing normalized by the product of cloneset sizes. To study raw recombination free of thymic and clonal selection effects, out-of-frame nonproductive sequences were analyzed. The public reads were reprocessed in TCRdb via fastp at Q25 and MiXCR, keeping in-frame beta chains. CDR3 protein duplicates are merged, each entry listing the most common genes and DNA. The V and J calls shown here were made by TCRdb, not taken from the authors' results. This sample lists 310,000 or so distinct CDR3 sequences; under 9% were detected once. The ten top clones hold less than 2.5% of the sample.

The research as a whole found: Compared with coincidental sharing between unrelated individuals, an excess of low generation-probability sequences was observed among out-of-frame TCR alpha sequences shared between twins. Excess twin sharing in beta out-of-frame sequences was weaker because fewer shared sequences lowered the signal-to-noise ratio. Abundant cord blood beta clonotypes had fewer insertions, young adult naive repertoires showed a similar but weaker trend, and memory repertoires showed no such trend. Out-of-frame TCR alpha sharing in monozygotic twins was systematically underestimated by recombination models, whereas sharing between unrelated individuals was in agreement with the recombination models. Invariant T cells such as MAIT and iNKT could partly confound zero-insertion analyses, though diverse VJ usage argued against this for most clonotypes. Because the same donors could not be followed over many years, conclusions were based on cross-sectional statistical analysis.

This clonotype came up a few times. Its cognate antigen has yet to be identified. Base-call qualities are not available, and no considerably larger clone is one nucleotide away. These same data were also listed under a study on yellow fever vaccine responses in identical twins. That second publication adds: The authors reported that the T cell response to vaccination in identical twins appeared partly convergent and partly personalized. Focusing on identical twins, the study followed the T cell clones that responded to the vaccine, and did so with precision.

This TCR was recovered from a woman aged 18-29 years in good health. In this chain, TRBV3-1 is recombined with TRBJ1-1; no D gene is confidently identified. Sequencing used memory (CD45RO+) T cells sorted from blood. The cell subset or site label, read with the paper, signifies: CD45RO+ enriched T cells. The CDR3 here reads CASSQSSNTEAFF. The DNA reads TGTGCCAGCAGCCAAAGTTCGAACACTGAAGCTTTCTTT.